This T cell receptor (beta chain) derives from a study of CD8+ T cells in alopecia areata (dated by TCRdb to 2017 to 2018). General notes on the study: The treated patients, all with moderate-to-severe alopecia areata, were enrolled in an open-label pilot trial of oral tofacitinib given at 5 to 10 mg twice daily. Patients stayed on tofacitinib for 6 to 18 months and then had 6 months of follow-up off drug so that delayed response and recurrence could be assessed. Biopsies were taken from tofacitinib-treated patients at baseline and again at 4 and 24 weeks into treatment, and several of those patients also had a later scalp biopsy. On the human side, TCRbeta sequencing was run on scalp tissue and on sorted CD4+ and CD8+ peripheral blood T cells from healthy controls and from alopecia areata patients with either patchy or totalis/universalis disease. Clonality in the scalp was compared among normal scalp (n=4), patchy alopecia areata scalp (n=8), and alopecia totalis/universalis scalp (n=8). In both human patients and the C3H/HeJ mouse model, the study applied high-throughput TCRbeta sequencing to look at T cell clonal expansion in alopecia areata. TCRbeta CDR3 regions were amplified by immunoSEQ multiplex PCR using 35 Vbeta forward and 13 Jbeta reverse primers. RNA was obtained with the PAXgene miRNA kit for fixed scalp, the miRNeasy kit for PBMCs, and the RNeasy kit for mouse skin. Beyond this particular receptor, the publication reports: Compared with mice, TCR sequences shared between patients were less clear, possibly partly because of HLA diversity across the patient population. Unlike mouse skin, where gammadelta T cells dominate, normal human skin contains resident alphabeta T cells that get sequenced too, which complicates analysis of the scalp TCR repertoire. Compared with normal scalp, lesional scalp had higher clonality and more expanded CD8+ clones, particularly in alopecia totalis/universalis, a pattern that suggests antigenic drive.

The sample's time point label is to be understood as: baseline before oral tofacitinib. From alopecia areata patients, peripheral blood was collected along with lesional scalp punch biopsies. After PBMCs were isolated by density centrifugation and stained for CD3, CD4 and CD8, a FACSAria was used to sort CD4+ and CD8+ T cells. The CDR3, from cysteine to phenylalanine, totals 9 residues. Of the read, only the CDR3 DNA is kept; its 27 bases are in frame from base 1. V is pared back by 4 bases and J by 12 bases, with 9 bases lying between the germline termini. CDR1 SQVTM and CDR2 ANQGSEA are derived from the germline V gene. With regard to this clone: Its binding antigen is unknown. Base qualities are not recorded, but no much larger clone differs from it by a single base.

Library construction relied on the immunoSEQ multiplex PCR assay. For TCR sequencing, RNA was extracted from every sample and reverse transcribed into cDNA to serve as template. First-strand cDNA was synthesized using SuperScript III with a 2:1 mix of oligo-dT and random hexamers. A synthetic immune receptor repertoire was used to measure amplification bias, and any remaining bias was corrected computationally. Under the source paper's analysis protocol: Raw reads were preprocessed to remove errors, and CDR3 was defined according to IMGT conventions as the region from the conserved cysteine to phenylalanine. Clonality was computed by normalizing Shannon entropy by log2 of the number of productive unique TCRs and subtracting the result from 1. Whether scalp clones were CD4 or CD8 was inferred by matching scalp TCRbeta sequences against CD4 and CD8 repertoires sorted from blood. TCRdb's version of the immuneACCESS table is confined to in-frame rearrangements and falls short of the full clone set. An unresolved V gene accounts for under half of the shortfall where checked; the remainder is of unknown origin. That table is the source of V, J and clone size, and D and trimming were worked out from the DNA. Recorded for this sample are roughly 250,000 clones; about 68% of them occurred a single time. The ten largest clones take up 1% to 1.5% of the sample.

The source is a human donor with alopecia areata. Recombination joined TRBV29-1 with TRBJ1-2; there is no confident call for the D gene. The sample in question was CD4+ T cells sorted from blood, obtained at week 0. The CDR3 reads as follows: CSVGTDNTF. The DNA sequence is given as TGCAGCGTTGGTACAGACAACACCTTC.